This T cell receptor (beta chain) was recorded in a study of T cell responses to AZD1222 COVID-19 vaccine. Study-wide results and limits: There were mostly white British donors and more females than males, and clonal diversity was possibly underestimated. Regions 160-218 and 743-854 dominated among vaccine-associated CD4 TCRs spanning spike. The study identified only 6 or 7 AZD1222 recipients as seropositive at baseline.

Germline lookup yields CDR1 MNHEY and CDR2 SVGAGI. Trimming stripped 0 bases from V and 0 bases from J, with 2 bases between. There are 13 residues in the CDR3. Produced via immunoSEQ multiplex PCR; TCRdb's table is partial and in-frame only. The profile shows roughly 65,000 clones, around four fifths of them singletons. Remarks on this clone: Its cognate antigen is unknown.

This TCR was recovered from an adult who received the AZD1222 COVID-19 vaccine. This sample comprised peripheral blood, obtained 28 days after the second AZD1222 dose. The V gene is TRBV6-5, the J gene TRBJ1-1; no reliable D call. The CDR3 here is CASSYSMNTEAFF. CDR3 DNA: TGTGCCAGCAGTTACTCGATGAACACTGAAGCTTTCTTT.